The 18 T cell receptor beta chains below come from one sample, sequenced in a study of lymphopenia after photon versus proton radiotherapy. The method was immunoSEQ multiplex PCR; TCRdb's version includes in-frame clones alone and lacks a portion of them. The data hold about 61,000 clones, with more than 75% observed a single time. Source: peripheral blood, taken from a patient treated with photon-based radiotherapy. The receptors originated from a man aged 40-55 years with gastric cancer.

The chain employs TRBV5-1 and TRBJ2-7, with TRBD1 identical over 9 bases. Germline CDR1 is SGHRS and CDR2 is YFSETQ. The CDR3 covers 13 residues. The ends lost 4 bases at V and 8 bases at J; junction bases unmatched: 7. Here the CDR3 reads CASSISGQGQQYF. The CDR3 region has the DNA TGCGCCAGCAGCATCTCGGGACAGGGACAGCAGTACTTC.

The V and J genes are TRBV28 and TRBJ1-6; no clear D. Trimming shortened V by 4 bases and J by 0 bases, and 13 bases separated the two germline ends. CDR1 and CDR2 from the germline V gene are MDHEN and SYDVKM. This CDR3 has 17 residues. CDR3 protein: CASSSAVGSSYNSPLHF. The CDR3 nucleotides read TGTGCCAGCAGTTCCGCGGTGGGGAGCTCCTATAATTCACCCCTCCACTTT.

V gene TRBV29-1 combines with J gene TRBJ1-2; D not resolved. V was pared by 3 bases and J by 4 bases, with 3 bases between. CDR1 is SQVTM, CDR2 ANQGSEA, per germline. The CDR3 is 10 residues long. CDR3 nucleotide sequence: TGCAGCGTTGACAGCTATGGCTACACCTTC. The encoded protein is CSVDSYGYTF.

V is TRBV6-1 and J is TRBJ1-1, with D tentatively TRBD1 (5 bases). Between the trimmed V and J ends, which lost 2 bases and 1 base, there was a span of 11 bases. Germline CDR1 and CDR2: MNHNS and SASEGT. This CDR3 region has 15 residues. The CDR3 coding sequence is TGTGCCAGCAGTGAACCGGGACGGGCGAACACTGAAGCTTTCTTT. This gives the protein CASSEPGRANTEAFF.

This chain joins TRBV5-8 and TRBJ2-2; no definite D call. The CDR3 totals 18 residues. Trimming left V 4 bases short and J 5 bases short, with 24 bases between. Germline CDR1 is SGHTS and CDR2 is YDEGEE. Here the CDR3 reads CASSPGLVGRRTTGELFF. The CDR3, as DNA: TGTGCCAGCAGCCCCGGTTTAGTAGGACGACGCACGACCGGGGAGCTGTTTTTT.

This clone was seen a handful of times. Other DNA sequences in this sample translate to the same CDR3. The chain couples TRBV29-1 to TRBJ1-1; the D gene is possibly TRBD1 (6 bases). The CDR3 extends over 13 amino acids. The germline CDR1 and CDR2 sequences are SQVTM and ANQGSEA. V lost 5 bases and J 1 base, leaving 11 bases between the germline ends. The CDR3 protein is CSVYQGTNTEAFF. The CDR3, as DNA: TGCAGCGTTTATCAGGGGACGAACACTGAAGCTTTCTTT.

V gene TRBV5-4 combines with J gene TRBJ2-7, with 7 bases matching TRBD1. V shed 4 bases and J 3 bases; nucleotides not matched to a gene: 7. There are 14 residues in the CDR3. The V gene's germline CDR1 is SGHNT and CDR2 YYREEE (reference sequence). Written as DNA, the CDR3 is TGTGCCAGCAGCCCCGGGACAGACTTCTACGAGCAGTACTTC. Amino acid sequence: CASSPGTDFYEQYF.

This chain joins TRBV5-1 and TRBJ2-3; 10 bases align to TRBD1. Per germline, CDR1 SGHRS and CDR2 YFSETQ. The CDR3 spans 14 residues. J was trimmed by 4 bases and V by 4 bases; bases with no gene match: 3. The CDR3, as DNA: TGCGCCAGCAGCCCGGGACAGGGGCCAGATACGCAGTATTTT. Amino acid sequence: CASSPGQGPDTQYF. Using reference TRBV5-1 and TRBJ2-3 for the parts outside the CDR3, the full variable domain is KAGVTQTPRYLIKTRGQQVTLSCSPISGHRSVSWYQQTPGQGLQFLFEYFSETQRNKGNFPGRFSGRQFSNSRSEMNVSTLELGDSALYLCASSPGQGPDTQYFGPGTRLTVL.

The chain is built from TRBV6-6 and TRBJ2-1; TRBD2 matches at 7 bases. The CDR3 length is 13 residues. Trimming took 10 bases from V and 9 from J; bases not matched to a gene: 12. Germline CDR1 reads MNHNY; CDR2 reads SVGAGI (reference sequence). In DNA form, the CDR3 reads TGTGCCATCCCTAGCGGCATCGGGACTGAGCAGTTCTTC. Translated, it gives CAIPSGIGTEQFF.

The chain combines TRBV30 with TRBJ1-2; D gene ambiguous. This CDR3 is 13 amino acids long. Germline V gene lookup returns CDR1 GTSNPN and CDR2 SVGIG (reference sequence). Trimming pared 3 bases from V and 4 bases from J, leaving 12 bases between. CDR3 residues: CAWRPRVSYGYTF. In DNA, the CDR3 is TGTGCCTGGAGGCCGAGGGTTAGCTATGGCTACACCTTC.

This clone was found once. The rearrangement joins TRBV9 to TRBJ1-1; 8 nucleotides match TRBD1. Germline-derived CDR1 and CDR2 are SGDLS and YYNGEE. The CDR3 consists of 12 residues. Trimming took 3 bases from V and 10 from J; bases not matched to a gene: 5. This CDR3 is CASSGYRGRAFF. The CDR3 DNA follows: TGTGCCAGCAGCGGATACAGGGGGAGAGCTTTCTTT.

This clone turned up a few times. The J gene is TRBJ2-2, the V gene TRBV27, with D tentatively TRBD1 or TRBD2 (6 bases each). This CDR3 spans 14 amino acids. The V end lost 4 bases, the J end lost 5 bases, and 11 bases lay between the germline ends. The germline gives CDR1 MNHEY, CDR2 SMNVEV (reference sequence). The CDR3 DNA follows: TGTGCCAGCAGTTCCACAGGGAGGACCGGGGAGCTGTTTTTT. It encodes CASSSTGRTGELFF.

The rearrangement links TRBV5-5 to TRBJ2-2; tentatively, D is TRBD1 or TRBD2 (6 bases each). The CDR3 spans 16 residues. Trimming stripped 1 base from V and 4 bases from J, with 14 bases between. Germline V gene sequence: CDR1 SGHKS, CDR2 YYEKEE (reference sequence). CDR3 DNA sequence: TGTGCCAGCAGCTTGCGTGGGGGGCCGAGCACCGGGGAGCTGTTTTTT. This sequence encodes CASSLRGGPSTGELFF. Looking up the rest from reference TRBV5-5 and TRBJ2-2 gives the full variable domain: DAGVTQSPTHLIKTRGQQVTLRCSPISGHKSVSWYQQVLGQGPQFIFQYYEKEERGRGNFPDRFSARQFPNYSSELNVNALLLGDSALYLCASSLRGGPSTGELFFGEGSRLTVL.

The gene calls are TRBV30 and TRBJ2-2; unclear D gene. The germline V gene encodes CDR1 GTSNPN and CDR2 SVGIG (reference sequence). The CDR3 contains 13 residues. Trimming pared 5 bases from V and 0 bases from J, leaving 7 bases between. This CDR3 reads CAWGDTNTGELFF. The CDR3 DNA reads TGTGCCTGGGGGGATACGAACACCGGGGAGCTGTTTTTT.

The genes are TRBV7-2 and TRBJ1-2, with 8 bases matching TRBD1. Germline V gives CDR1 SGHTA, CDR2 FQGNSA. The trim removed 1 base at V and 2 bases at J, leaving 3 bases unmatched. This CDR3 spans 15 amino acids. This CDR3 reads CASSLGTGSNYGYTF. The CDR3 nucleotides read TGTGCCAGCAGCTTAGGGACAGGGTCAAACTATGGCTACACCTTC. The full variable domain, rest sourced from reference TRBV7-2 and TRBJ1-2, is GAGVSQSPSNKVTEKGKDVELRCDPISGHTALYWYRQSLGQGLEFLIYFQGNSAPDKSGLPSDRFSAERTGGSVSTLTIQRTQQEDSAVYLCASSLGTGSNYGYTFGSGTRLTVV.

The count of this clone is one. V and J are TRBV6-1 and TRBJ1-3; D not resolved. The CDR3 runs to 17 residues. Trimming pared 4 bases from V and 7 bases from J, leaving 23 bases between. Per the germline V gene, CDR1 is MNHNS and CDR2 is SASEGT. The CDR3 bases are TGTGCCAGCAGTGTGGAGATAATCAGACACTCACCGAACACCATATATTTT. Translating it yields CASSVEIIRHSPNTIYF.

The rearrangement joins TRBV6-6 to TRBJ1-5; D possibly corresponds to TRBD1 (5 bases). Per germline, CDR1 MNHNY and CDR2 SVGAGI (reference sequence). This CDR3 has 15 amino acids. V lost 0 bases and J lost 6, with 12 bases in between. The CDR3: CASSYSGEGSQPQHF. The DNA of the CDR3 is TGTGCCAGCAGTTACTCCGGGGAGGGGAGTCAGCCCCAGCATTTT.

This clone is a singleton in its sample. This chain joins TRBV11-3 and TRBJ1-1; 10 nucleotides agree with TRBD1. V trimming: 5 bases; J trimming: 5 bases; junction bases outside the gene matches: 5. CDR1 and CDR2 (germline): SGHNT, YENEEA. The CDR3 sequence is 14 residues long. The CDR3 DNA reads TGTGCCAGCAGCCTGACAGGGGGCGTGACTGAAGCTTTCTTT. Amino acid sequence: CASSLTGGVTEAFF.